This T cell receptor (beta chain) came from a study of shared clonotypes between healthy human individuals. Study outcomes and limitations: Clonotype sharing among donors likely depends on sequencing depth.

With respect to this clone: Its antigen is not identified. Other DNA sequences of this sample code for an identical CDR3.

The authors split each subset's genomic DNA evenly across several immunoSEQ plates. In the source study's methods: Junction-only sequences produced by ImmunoSEQ had no quality scores, so filtering differed. Data came from immunoSEQ multiplex PCR; TCRdb stores just in-frame clones and leaves some out. From that table come the V and J calls and clone size; the DNA was used to work out D and trimming. The sample lists roughly 1,500,000 clones, roughly 98% occurring once. The germline CDR1 and CDR2 sequences are KGHSH and LQKENI. Trimming cost V 3 bases and J 2 bases, with 8 bases left between them. The CDR3 is 14 residues long.

The source of this sequence is a man younger than 40 in good health. This chain links TRBV18 with TRBJ1-5, with TRBD1 as a possible D gene (5 bases). Sample: naive CD4+ T cells sorted from blood. Indicated subset: CD45RA+ positively selected. CDR3 sequence reads: CASSPQQGNQPQHF. For the CDR3, the DNA is TGTGCCAGCTCACCGCAACAGGGCAATCAGCCCCAGCATTTT.